This record covers a single T cell receptor beta chain. This CDR3 spans 15 amino acids. Per germline, CDR1 MNHEY and CDR2 SMNVEV (reference sequence). V lost 1 base and J lost 8; bases outside the gene matches: 4. Profiling relied on immunoSEQ multiplex PCR, and the TCRdb table lists in-frame clones only, not all of them. In the table there are about 170,000 clones, over 75% of which are singletons. Participants, about 18 to 90 years old, spanned fewer than 30 US areas. This record comes from a study of blood T cell repertoires in COVID-19. Study summary: Sites across the United States, Italy and Spain contributed samples from acute and convalescent COVID-19. Sources were T cells, B-cell-depleted T cells, or PBMCs; the material itself was cDNA or gDNA.

The genes are TRBV27 and TRBJ1-4, with TRBD1 matching 10 bases. The sequence derives from a woman aged 18-29 years who had recovered from COVID-19. The source material was PBMCs or T cells enriched from blood (not recorded which). The CDR3 DNA reads TGTGCCAGCAGTTTATGGGGGACAGGGGCCGAAAAACTGTTTTTT. Residues: CASSLWGTGAEKLFF.